These 28 T cell receptor beta chains came from one sample sequenced in a study of blood T cell repertoires in COVID-19. Using immunoSEQ multiplex PCR, the repertoire was profiled, and TCRdb retains in-frame clones only, with some absent. Of 230,000 or so clones detected, roughly nine tenths appear once; the ten largest clones hold under 2%. The sample was peripheral blood. The receptor source for this set is a man aged 40-55 years with active or convalescent COVID-19.

The chain has TRBV2 and TRBJ1-5; no definite D call. The germline V gene has CDR1 SNHLY and CDR2 FYNNEI. The CDR3 has 14 amino acids. V lost 3 bases to trimming and J lost 0 bases, with 6 bases between them. CDR3 bases: TGTGCCAGCAGTGAGCAGGTTAGCAATCAGCCCCAGCATTTT. Amino acids: CASSEQVSNQPQHF.

The rearrangement links TRBV19 to TRBJ2-7; 10 nucleotides agree with TRBD1. The CDR3 is 15 amino acids. CDR1 and CDR2 (germline): LNHDA, SQIVND (reference sequence). The V segment lost 5 bases and the J segment 5 bases; nucleotides outside the gene matches: 9. CDR3 in DNA: TGTGCCAGTAGTCTCGGACAGGGGGTCTTCCACGAGCAGTACTTC. It translates to CASSLGQGVFHEQYF.

The chain has TRBV28 and TRBJ1-1; the D is unclear. From germline, CDR1 is MDHEN and CDR2 SYDVKM. The ends were cut back, 3 bases at V and 3 bases at J, with 11 bases in the middle. The CDR3 is 14 amino acids. Written as DNA, the CDR3 is TGTGCCAGCAGTTTGGGCCCAACTTACACTGAAGCTTTCTTT. Protein sequence: CASSLGPTYTEAFF.

The chain has TRBV18 and TRBJ1-4; a weak D match, TRBD1 (6 bases). The CDR3 extends over 15 amino acids. CDR1 KGHSH and CDR2 LQKENI come from the germline V gene. Trimming cost V 2 bases and J 4 bases, with 11 bases left between them. The CDR3, as DNA: TGTGCCAGCTCACCAACAGGGCCCAATAATGAAAAACTGTTTTTT. Translation gives CASSPTGPNNEKLFF.

The chain is built from TRBV7-3 and TRBJ2-5; 9 bases align to TRBD2. The CDR3 is made up of 15 amino acids. Germline V lookup: CDR1 SGHTA, CDR2 FQGTGA. Trimming at V came to 2 bases and at J to 4 bases, leaving 5 bases not matched to a gene. CDR3: CASSLGGLAIETQYF. CDR3 DNA sequence: TGTGCCAGCAGCTTAGGCGGACTAGCGATAGAGACCCAGTACTTC.

This clone was seen more than once but under ten times. DNA for the CDR3: TGTGCCAGCAGTTCGGGACAGGTACCCGCTAACTATGGCTACACCTTC. Translation gives CASSSGQVPANYGYTF. The chain is built from TRBV27 and TRBJ1-2; 8 positions agree with TRBD1. Losses at the gene ends were 4 bases for V and 0 bases for J; bases not matched to a gene: 7. Germline V gene lookup returns CDR1 MNHEY and CDR2 SMNVEV (reference sequence). The CDR3 runs 16 residues.

This chain uses TRBV6-1 with TRBJ1-2; D not resolved. Germline V gives CDR1 MNHNS, CDR2 SASEGT. V was clipped by 0 bases and J by 4 bases, with 15 bases between them. The CDR3 totals 16 residues. The CDR3 sequence: CASSEALGRHGYGYTF. CDR3 DNA sequence: TGTGCCAGCAGTGAAGCCCTCGGGAGGCATGGCTATGGCTACACCTTC.

Only a few counts were recorded for this clone. The gene calls are TRBV5-4 and TRBJ1-5; tentatively, D is TRBD1 (6 bases). The CDR3 loop spans 14 amino acids. The V gene's germline CDR1 is SGHNT and CDR2 YYREEE (reference sequence). Trimming removed 2 bases at V and 3 bases at J, with 9 bases between. The CDR3 region is CASSLQGTNQPQHF. The CDR3 DNA reads TGTGCCAGCAGCTTACAGGGTACCAATCAGCCCCAGCATTTT.

The CDR3 is CASSGLRQASEAFF. For the CDR3, the DNA is TGTGCCAGCAGTGGGTTACGACAGGCGTCAGAAGCTTTCTTT. V usage is TRBV2 and J usage is TRBJ1-1, with D perhaps TRBD1 (6 bases). Between the trimmed V and J ends, which lost 4 bases and 8 bases, there was a span of 17 bases. Per the germline V gene, CDR1 is SNHLY and CDR2 is FYNNEI. The CDR3 consists of 14 residues.

This clone was seen once. The chain employs TRBV28 and TRBJ1-2, with TRBD1 matching 12 bases. The J segment lost 4 bases and the V segment lost 6 bases, leaving 18 bases of the junction unmatched. Per germline, CDR1 MDHEN and CDR2 SYDVKM. The CDR3 contains 19 residues. For the CDR3, the DNA is TGTGCCAGCAGCAGACTCCGGGACAGGGGGCCGCAACGTAGCTATGGCTACACCTTC. Translating gives CASSRLRDRGPQRSYGYTF.

The rearrangement joins TRBV27 to TRBJ2-5; a weak D match, TRBD1 (6 bases). The CDR3 consists of 13 residues. CDR1 is MNHEY and CDR2 is SMNVEV in the germline V gene (reference sequence). The V end was cut by 2 bases, the J end by 3 bases, with 7 bases between. CDR3 coding DNA: TGTGCCAGCAGTTTAGGGGGCAAAGAGACCCAGTACTTC. It translates to CASSLGGKETQYF.

The chain employs TRBV5-1 and TRBJ1-1; a possible D gene is TRBD1 (6 bases). Germline lookup yields CDR1 SGHRS and CDR2 YFSETQ. This CDR3 has 15 residues. V lost 2 bases and J 4 bases, leaving 15 bases between the germline ends. Written as DNA, the CDR3 is TGCGCCAGCAGCTTAAATCGGGGGGCAGCCACTGAAGCTTTCTTT. This encodes CASSLNRGAATEAFF.

This chain uses TRBV9 with TRBJ2-7; 9 bases fit TRBD2. The germline CDR1 and CDR2 sequences are SGDLS and YYNGEE. This CDR3 is 15 amino acids long. After removal of 0 bases from V and 2 bases from J, the junction contained 3 bases not matched to a gene. CDR3 DNA: TGTGCCAGCAGCGTAGCTAGCGGGGACACCTACGAGCAGTACTTC. Translated: CASSVASGDTYEQYF.

The rearrangement uses TRBV6-5 and TRBJ2-7; TRBD1 is a possible D gene (6 bases). The CDR3 consists of 13 residues. Germline loops: CDR1 MNHEY, CDR2 SVGAGI. The V gene lost 1 base and the J gene lost 6 bases, with 10 bases spanning the gap. CDR3 region: CASSYYGQSEQYF. The CDR3 DNA reads as TGTGCCAGCAGTTACTACGGACAGAGCGAGCAGTACTTC.

Details on this clone: This could be a read error, since a much larger clone is one nucleotide away. J is TRBJ1-1 and V is TRBV7-9; TRBD1 is a possible D gene (5 bases). The CDR3 loop spans 12 amino acids. From germline, CDR1 is SEHNR and CDR2 FQNEAQ (reference sequence). DNA for the CDR3: TGTGTCAGCAGCTCAGGGATAATAGTTGGTTTCTTT. As protein: CVSSSGIIVGFF. The variable domain in full, with the rest retrieved from reference TRBV7-9 and TRBJ1-1, is DTGVSQNPRHKITKRGQNVTFRCDPISEHNRLYWYRQTLGQGPEFLTYFQNEAQLEKSRLLSDRFSAERPKGSFSTLEIQRTEQGDSAMYLCVSSSGIIVGFFGQGTRLTVV.

This rearrangement joins TRBV19 to TRBJ2-7; D is possibly TRBD2 (6 bases). V dropped 1 base and J dropped 2 bases, with 15 bases sitting between them. The CDR3 runs to 16 residues. Germline V gene sequence: CDR1 LNHDA, CDR2 SQIVND (reference sequence). The CDR3 here is CASSIGGEGVTYEQYF. The DNA for the CDR3 is TGTGCCAGTAGTATAGGGGGGGAAGGGGTAACCTACGAGCAGTACTTC.

J is TRBJ2-7 and V is TRBV2; 9 bases are a match to TRBD2. The CDR3 spans 13 residues. V lost 6 bases, J lost 2 bases, and 2 bases stayed unmatched. Germline lookup yields CDR1 SNHLY and CDR2 FYNNEI. The CDR3 DNA sequence: TGTGCCAGCAGGACTAGCGGTACCTACGAGCAGTACTTC. As protein: CASRTSGTYEQYF.

The chain joins TRBV12-3 or TRBV12-4 to TRBJ2-1; D may be TRBD1 (6 bases). V lost 6 bases and J lost 4, with 10 bases in between. The CDR3 covers 13 residues. CDR3 amino acids: CASRETGYNEQFF. The DNA for the CDR3 is TGTGCCAGCAGGGAGACAGGTTACAATGAGCAGTTCTTC.

The CDR3 spells CASTDGTSGGTDTQYF. The DNA of the CDR3 is TGCGCCAGCACCGACGGGACTAGCGGGGGCACAGATACGCAGTATTTT. The V and J genes are TRBV5-1 and TRBJ2-3; TRBD2 aligns across 13 bases. Per the germline V gene, CDR1 is SGHRS and CDR2 is YFSETQ. The CDR3 has 16 residues. The trim removed 6 bases at V and 1 base at J, leaving 5 bases unmatched.

The J gene is TRBJ1-1, the V gene TRBV7-9; 8 bases agree with TRBD1. The V gene end was trimmed by 5 bases and the J gene end by 1 base; junction bases not matched to a gene: 9. The CDR3 contains 16 residues. Germline values: CDR1 SEHNR, CDR2 FQNEAQ (reference sequence). This CDR3 is CASSQRTQGGNTEAFF. In nucleotides, the CDR3 is TGTGCCAGCAGCCAACGAACACAGGGGGGGAACACTGAAGCTTTCTTT.

The chain joins TRBV3-1 (or the pseudogene TRBV3-2) to TRBJ2-3, with D tentatively TRBD1 (6 bases). The CDR3 spans 13 residues. CDR1 is LGHDT, CDR2 YNNKEL, per germline (reference sequence). V lost 8 bases, J lost 3 bases, and 12 bases lay in between. Written as DNA, the CDR3 is TGTGCCAGCGAGGCCAGGGGTACAGATACGCAGTATTTT. Residues: CASEARGTDTQYF.

The chain is built from TRBV5-5 and TRBJ2-2; TRBD2 might be the D (7 bases). Trimming shortened V by 4 bases and J by 0 bases, and 13 bases separated the two germline ends. CDR3 length: 16 residues. Germline V gene data show CDR1 as SGHKS and CDR2 as YYEKEE (reference sequence). The CDR3 reads CASSPRGAANTGELFF. In DNA form, the CDR3 reads TGTGCCAGCAGCCCTCGGGGGGCGGCGAACACCGGGGAGCTGTTTTTT.

J is TRBJ2-6 and V is TRBV5-4; D possibly corresponds to TRBD1 (5 bases). Germline values: CDR1 SGHNT, CDR2 YYREEE (reference sequence). This CDR3 is built from 15 residues. The ends were cut back, 8 bases at V and 4 bases at J, with 16 bases in the middle. CDR3 in amino acids: CASKAQGTGANVLTF. CDR3 DNA: TGTGCCAGTAAAGCTCAGGGAACAGGGGCCAACGTCCTGACTTTC.

In this sample, this clone turned up once. The V gene is TRBV10-3, the J gene TRBJ2-5, with 12 bases matching TRBD2. The junction had 5 bases not matched to a gene; V was cut back by 2 bases and J by 4 bases. The CDR3 covers 16 residues. The germline V gene has CDR1 ENHRY and CDR2 SYGVKD. CDR3 in DNA: TGTGCCATCAGTGAGATACCGGGACTAGCGGGAGAGACCCAGTACTTC. It encodes CAISEIPGLAGETQYF.

The chain has TRBV28 and TRBJ2-1; 7 positions agree with TRBD2. Germline V gene lookup returns CDR1 MDHEN and CDR2 SYDVKM. This CDR3 is built from 17 residues. V dropped 2 bases and J dropped 10; count of bases not matched to a gene: 17. The CDR3: CASSLPSGLGGAVEQFF. In nucleotides, the CDR3 is TGTGCCAGCAGTTTACCTAGCGGATTGGGTGGGGCAGTAGAGCAGTTCTTC. Looking up the rest from reference TRBV28 and TRBJ2-1 gives the full variable domain: DVKVTQSSRYLVKRTGEKVFLECVQDMDHENMFWYRQDPGLGLRLIYFSYDVKMKEKGDIPEGYSVSREKKERFSLILESASTNQTSMYLCASSLPSGLGGAVEQFFGPGTRLTVL.

This clone showed up just once. The chain has TRBV2 and TRBJ1-2; D gene unclear. V was trimmed by 4 bases and J by 4 bases, leaving 10 bases between them. The CDR3 sequence is 13 residues long. Germline V gives CDR1 SNHLY, CDR2 FYNNEI. In DNA form, the CDR3 reads TGTGCCAGCAGTGCGGGTGAATTCTATGGCTACACCTTC. This codes for CASSAGEFYGYTF. Full variable domain (missing parts from reference TRBV2 and TRBJ1-2): EPEVTQTPSHQVTQMGQEVILRCVPISNHLYFYWYRQILGQKVEFLVSFYNNEISEKSEIFDDQFSVERPDGSNFTLKIRSTKLEDSAMYFCASSAGEFYGYTFGSGTRLTVV.

This rearrangement joins TRBV28 to TRBJ2-5; 7 nucleotides align to TRBD2. CDR3 size: 14 residues. V lost 10 bases and J lost 5; bases outside the gene matches: 13. Germline V gene lookup returns CDR1 MDHEN and CDR2 SYDVKM. The CDR3 protein is CATKGSGGRETQYF. The CDR3 DNA reads TGTGCCACCAAAGGTTCGGGGGGTCGTGAGACCCAGTACTTC. Complete variable domain (other parts from reference TRBV28 and TRBJ2-5): DVKVTQSSRYLVKRTGEKVFLECVQDMDHENMFWYRQDPGLGLRLIYFSYDVKMKEKGDIPEGYSVSREKKERFSLILESASTNQTSMYLCATKGSGGRETQYFGPGTRLLVL.

The chain combines TRBV28 with TRBJ2-7; the D gene is possibly TRBD2 (5 bases). Trimming left V 4 bases short and J 6 bases short, with 16 bases between. Germline V CDR1 and CDR2: MDHEN, SYDVKM. The CDR3 totals 14 residues. The CDR3 nucleotides are TGTGCCAGCAGTTCCCCCCTGGACTGGGGCGAGCAGTACTTC. Translated: CASSSPLDWGEQYF.